A single sample gave rise to the 26 T cell receptor beta chains below, sequenced in a study of shared clonotypes between healthy human individuals. Sequencing was performed with immunoSEQ multiplex PCR; in TCRdb, only in-frame clones are kept and a portion is missing. The data contain approximately 2,000,000 clones, about nine tenths of them singletons. Input material: naive CD4+ T cells from PBMCs. As for subset: CD45RA+ positively selected. Receptor source: a man aged 18 to 29 in good health. Some clones in this sample may be carry-over from other donors' samples.

The chain has TRBV7-9 and TRBJ1-6; no clear D. Per the germline V gene, CDR1 is SEHNR and CDR2 is FQNEAQ (reference sequence). This CDR3 comprises 14 residues. V was clipped by 5 bases and J by 5 bases, with 10 bases between them. CDR3 in amino acids: CASSRDVNNSPLHF. Written as DNA, the CDR3 is TGTGCCAGCAGCAGAGACGTAAATAATTCACCCCTCCACTTT.

The chain has TRBV28 and TRBJ1-5, with unresolved D. This CDR3 spans 16 amino acids. The V and J ends lost 3 bases and 0 bases respectively, with 12 bases between them. The V gene's germline CDR1 is MDHEN and CDR2 SYDVKM. The chain's CDR3 is CASSFPGFYSNQPQHF. The CDR3 nucleotides read TGTGCCAGCAGTTTCCCTGGCTTCTATAGCAATCAGCCCCAGCATTTT.

About this clone itself: In the same sample, other DNA sequences code for this CDR3. This chain links TRBV6-6 with TRBJ2-5; D unresolved. In germline, CDR1 is MNHNY, CDR2 SVGAGI (reference sequence). The CDR3 loop spans 12 amino acids. V was trimmed by 2 bases and J by 5 bases, leaving 6 bases between them. CDR3 DNA: TGTGCCAGCAGTTACAGTGAGGAGACCCAGTACTTC. Its translation is CASSYSEETQYF.

The chain employs TRBV2 and TRBJ1-1; unclear D gene. This CDR3 has 14 residues. V was shortened by 6 bases and J by 2 bases, with 13 bases between the two germline ends. The germline CDR1 and CDR2 sequences are SNHLY and FYNNEI. The CDR3 DNA sequence: TGTGCCAGCAGCCTGGCTCAAACCAACACTGAAGCTTTCTTT. Encoded protein: CASSLAQTNTEAFF.

DNA for the CDR3: TGTGCCAGTCGACAGGGGGGTGGCCAAGAGACCCAGTACTTC. Translated, it gives CASRQGGGQETQYF. The chain links TRBV19 to TRBJ2-5; 9 nucleotides agree with TRBD1. There are 14 residues in the CDR3. From germline, CDR1 is LNHDA and CDR2 SQIVND (reference sequence). The J segment lost 1 base and the V segment lost 8 bases, leaving 5 bases of the junction unmatched.

This chain links TRBV6-1 with TRBJ2-7, with D unresolved. This CDR3 is built from 12 residues. V was cut by 5 bases and J by 3 bases, with 8 bases left in between. Germline V gene data show CDR1 as MNHNS and CDR2 as SASEGT. CDR3 coding DNA: TGTGCCAGCAGTCTGACGGGCTACGAGCAGTACTTC. Translating it yields CASSLTGYEQYF.

The chain has TRBV9 and TRBJ1-1; D perhaps matches TRBD1 (6 bases). The CDR3 extends over 13 amino acids. Trimming pared 2 bases from V and 4 bases from J, leaving 9 bases between. CDR1 SGDLS and CDR2 YYNGEE come from the germline V gene. CDR3 DNA sequence: TGTGCCAGCAGCGTCGGACAGCTCACTGAAGCTTTCTTT. Its translation: CASSVGQLTEAFF. Drawing the rest from reference TRBV9 and TRBJ1-1, the complete variable domain is DSGVTQTPKHLITATGQRVTLRCSPRSGDLSVYWYQQSLDQGLQFLIQYYNGEERAKGNILERFSAQQFPDLHSELNLSSLELGDSALYFCASSVGQLTEAFFGQGTRLTVV.

The chain employs TRBV9 and TRBJ2-1; tentatively, D is TRBD1 or TRBD2 (6 bases each). Germline loops: CDR1 SGDLS, CDR2 YYNGEE. Deletions cut 4 bases from V and 0 bases from J, with 11 bases between. CDR3 size: 15 residues. As DNA, the CDR3 is TGTGCCAGCAGCTCGAGGGGGGACTCCTACAATGAGCAGTTCTTC. It yields the protein CASSSRGDSYNEQFF.

In its sample, this clone was seen once. The genes are TRBV4-2 and TRBJ2-3; 10 nucleotides match TRBD2. The CDR3 has 17 amino acids. CDR1 LGHNA and CDR2 YNFKEQ come from the germline V gene. V gave up 0 bases and J gave up 3 bases; unmatched junction bases: 6. This CDR3 reads CASSQEGGLAVTDTQYF. The CDR3 DNA reads TGTGCCAGCAGCCAAGAGGGTGGACTAGCGGTTACAGATACGCAGTATTTT.

The CDR3 here is CAWSVVETQYF. CDR3 bases: TGTGCCTGGAGTGTTGTAGAGACCCAGTACTTC. The rearrangement joins TRBV30 to TRBJ2-5, with D uncertain. This CDR3 contains 11 residues. Deletions cut 0 bases from V and 4 bases from J, with 3 bases between. From germline, CDR1 is GTSNPN and CDR2 SVGIG (reference sequence).

The gene calls are TRBV5-4 and TRBJ2-3, with TRBD1 as a possible D gene (6 bases). V was trimmed by 4 bases and J by 0 bases, leaving 9 bases between them. In germline, CDR1 is SGHNT, CDR2 YYREEE (reference sequence). This CDR3 is built from 14 residues. This chain's CDR3 is CASSRDTSTDTQYF. DNA for the CDR3: TGTGCCAGCAGCCGGGACACGAGCACAGATACGCAGTATTTT.

The chain is built from TRBV4-1 and TRBJ2-1; 7 bases align to TRBD2. From germline, CDR1 is MGHRA and CDR2 YSYEKL. J lost 8 bases, V lost 3 bases, and 1 base had no gene match. The CDR3 extends over 12 amino acids. Here the CDR3 DNA reads TGCGCCAGCAGCCAGGGACTATATGAGCAGTTCTTC. The encoded protein is CASSQGLYEQFF.

Comment on this clone: Other DNA sequences in the sample encode the same CDR3. The chain couples TRBV7-9 to TRBJ2-7; 10 bases fit TRBD1. The germline CDR1 and CDR2 sequences are SEHNR and FQNEAQ (reference sequence). The CDR3 has 14 residues. Trimming cost V 1 base and J 5 bases; bases outside gene matches: 2. The CDR3 spells CASSLGQGANEQYF. DNA for the CDR3: TGTGCCAGCAGCTTAGGACAGGGGGCAAACGAGCAGTACTTC.

CDR3: CATGNRGDYEQYF. The CDR3, as DNA: TGTGCCACGGGGAACAGGGGCGACTACGAGCAGTACTTC. The V and J genes are TRBV6-5 and TRBJ2-7; 7 nucleotides line up with TRBD1. J lost 3 bases, V lost 10 bases, and 9 bases had no gene match. CDR3 size: 13 residues. In germline, CDR1 is MNHEY, CDR2 SVGAGI.

This sequence joins TRBV30 and TRBJ2-7; TRBD1 or TRBD2 may be the D gene (6 bases each). Trimming removed 0 bases at V and 6 bases at J, with 15 bases between. CDR1 GTSNPN and CDR2 SVGIG come from the germline V gene (reference sequence). This CDR3 contains 14 residues. The CDR3 region has the DNA TGTGCCTGGAGTGTGGGGGGCCCCCGGGGCGAGCAGTACTTC. Its protein is CAWSVGGPRGEQYF.

The chain has TRBV19 and TRBJ2-7, with TRBD2 identical over 13 bases. The CDR3 consists of 15 residues. Germline CDR1 LNHDA, CDR2 SQIVND (reference sequence). With V trimmed by 5 bases and J by 3 bases, 4 bases remained unmatched. The CDR3 region has the DNA TGTGCCAGTAGTCCCGGACTAGCGGGGGACTACGAGCAGTACTTC. Amino acid sequence: CASSPGLAGDYEQYF.

The chain recombines TRBV19 with TRBJ1-2; a possible D gene is TRBD1 (6 bases). V lost 5 bases and J 6 bases, leaving 13 bases between the germline ends. This CDR3 comprises 13 residues. Germline CDR1 reads LNHDA; CDR2 reads SQIVND (reference sequence). In DNA, the CDR3 is TGTGCCAGTAGTGTCAGGGGCGCCGATGGCTACACCTTC. The encoded protein is CASSVRGADGYTF.

This chain connects TRBV29-1 to TRBJ1-2, with D hard to call. Germline CDR1 is SQVTM and CDR2 is ANQGSEA. Trimming cost V 7 bases and J 1 base, with 10 bases left between them. The CDR3 is 12 residues long. Here the CDR3 DNA reads TGCAGCGATTGGGCGGTTAACTATGGCTACACCTTC. Its protein product is CSDWAVNYGYTF.

This chain uses TRBV5-1 with TRBJ2-6, with D tentatively TRBD2 (6 bases). The V gene's germline CDR1 is SGHRS and CDR2 YFSETQ. The CDR3 contains 15 residues. Trimming pared 2 bases from V and 8 bases from J, leaving 14 bases between. CDR3 sequence (DNA): TGCGCCAGCAGCTTAATGCGGGGTGGTTCCAACGTCCTGACTTTC. This sequence encodes CASSLMRGGSNVLTF. The full variable domain, with the rest looked up from reference TRBV5-1 and TRBJ2-6, is KAGVTQTPRYLIKTRGQQVTLSCSPISGHRSVSWYQQTPGQGLQFLFEYFSETQRNKGNFPGRFSGRQFSNSRSEMNVSTLELGDSALYLCASSLMRGGSNVLTFGAGSRLTVL.

The chain recombines TRBV19 with TRBJ1-2, with TRBD1 matching 9 bases. The germline V gene encodes CDR1 LNHDA and CDR2 SQIVND (reference sequence). The CDR3 loop spans 15 amino acids. Germline trimming cut 5 bases from V and 8 bases from J; bases unmatched to any gene: 12. The CDR3 DNA sequence: TGTGCCAGTAGTCAAACGTGGACAGGGGAAATGGGCTACACCTTC. Its protein product is CASSQTWTGEMGYTF.

The gene calls are TRBV6-1 and TRBJ1-2; 8 bases agree with TRBD1. Per the germline V gene, CDR1 is MNHNS and CDR2 is SASEGT. Trimming removed 2 bases from V and 4 bases from J; junction bases left unmatched: 6. The CDR3 runs to 15 residues. The CDR3 nucleotides read TGTGCCAGCAGTGAAACAGGGGGGGGCGGCTATGGCTACACCTTC. It codes for CASSETGGGGYGYTF.

The V call is TRBV11-2, the J call TRBJ1-4, with 10 bases matching TRBD1. J gave up 0 bases and V 7 bases, and 11 bases lay outside the gene matches. The germline CDR1 and CDR2 sequences are SGHAT and FQNNGV. The CDR3 is 18 amino acids. The CDR3 here is CASKLGGTGASTNEKLFF. The CDR3, as DNA: TGTGCCAGCAAACTAGGGGGGACAGGGGCCTCAACTAATGAAAAACTGTTTTTT. Full variable domain (remainder filled in from reference TRBV11-2 and TRBJ1-4): EAGVAQSPRYKIIEKRQSVAFWCNPISGHATLYWYQQILGQGPKLLIQFQNNGVVDDSQLPKDRFSAERLKGVDSTLKIQPAKLEDSAVYLCASKLGGTGASTNEKLFFGSGTQLSVL.

The chain uses TRBV10-3 and TRBJ2-3, with D possibly TRBD1 on 5 matching bases. Germline V gene lookup returns CDR1 ENHRY and CDR2 SYGVKD. V lost 4 bases, J lost 0 bases, and 11 bases lay in between. The CDR3 is 15 amino acids. CDR3 loop: CAISGGGTSTDTQYF. The CDR3, as DNA: TGTGCCATCAGTGGGGGCGGAACTAGCACAGATACGCAGTATTTT.

With regard to this clone: The sample has other DNA sequences that encode this CDR3 too. This chain connects TRBV28 to TRBJ1-2; 9 nucleotides align to TRBD1. CDR1 is MDHEN and CDR2 is SYDVKM in the germline V gene. This CDR3 is 15 amino acids long. After removal of 6 bases from V and 5 bases from J, the junction contained 10 bases not matched to a gene. As DNA, the CDR3 is TGTGCCAGCAGCTCCCCGGGACAGGGTGTTTATGGCTACACCTTC. The encoded protein is CASSSPGQGVYGYTF.

The V and J genes are TRBV7-2 and TRBJ1-3; D not certain. Trimming cost V 0 bases and J 0 bases, with 9 bases left between them. Germline CDR1 SGHTA, CDR2 FQGNSA. The CDR3 length is 16 residues. The CDR3 is CASSLAPGYSGNTIYF. The CDR3 nucleotides are TGTGCCAGCAGCTTAGCGCCGGGCTACTCTGGAAACACCATATATTTT.

J is TRBJ2-1 and V is TRBV27; no definite D call. The CDR3 spans 12 residues. Germline lookup yields CDR1 MNHEY and CDR2 SMNVEV (reference sequence). V lost 7 bases and J lost 10, with 14 bases in between. CDR3 sequence (DNA): TGTGCCAGCAAAGGAGAACGCGTGGAGCAGTTCTTC. The encoded protein is CASKGERVEQFF.